The source of this T cell receptor beta chain is a study of cytomegalovirus exposure and HLA in healthy donors. As for the study in general: An early release of data contained about 85 million unique TCRs, which came from HLA-typed donors.

PCR employed 60 Vbeta and 13 Jbeta primers. This table comes from immunoSEQ multiplex PCR, and its TCRdb copy is limited to in-frame clones, with some not included. The sample has roughly 150,000 clones, more than 75% seen once. Regarding the study as a whole: CMV antigen specificity was confirmed in vitro for a few CMV-associated chains. Follow-up analysis later connected one missense variant in DCLRE1C with trimming of TCR beta V- and J-genes.

This clone occurred a few times. Its antigen is not identified. The specimen sequenced was PBMCs. The TCR sequence derives from a woman in her thirties or forties in good health and CMV-seropositive.

The CDR3 nucleotides read TGTGCCAGCAGTGAAGAGGCCGGGTCGTACAATGAGCAGTTCTTC. Protein product: CASSEEAGSYNEQFF. The chain is built from TRBV2 and TRBJ2-1; D gene ambiguous. The CDR3 sequence is 15 residues long. Germline CDR1 reads SNHLY; CDR2 reads FYNNEI. V dropped 1 base and J dropped 4 bases, with 11 bases sitting between them.